This paragraph reports one T cell receptor (beta chain). No antigen is known for it. This sample was included in a study of T cell responses to AZD1222 COVID-19 vaccine. Study-level results: Baseline seropositives among AZD1222 recipients totaled only five to seven. The donors showed a predominance of white British ancestry and of females, with possible underestimation of clonal diversity.

The table came from immunoSEQ multiplex PCR; TCRdb's copy has only in-frame clones and leaves some out. The sample contains under 150,000 clones, roughly 91% of which appear only once. Germline V lookup: CDR1 SGDLS, CDR2 YYNGEE. The V and J ends lost 0 bases and 0 bases respectively, with 10 bases between them. The CDR3 has 15 amino acids. The genes are TRBV9 and TRBJ2-7; the D gene is possibly TRBD2 (5 bases). The TCR was taken from an adult in good health. The input for sequencing was peripheral blood, taken on day 0 of MenACWY control vaccination. Here the CDR3 DNA reads TGTGCCAGCAGCGTAGCGGGGTCAGCCTCCTACGAGCAGTACTTC. Its protein product is CASSVAGSASYEQYF.